The entry that follows covers one T cell receptor beta chain sequence. Which antigen it targets is not known. Per-nucleotide qualities are absent, and no much larger clonotype sits a single base away. These data belong to a study of T cell changes during pregnancy in multiple sclerosis (dated by TCRdb to between 2018 and 2021). General notes on the study: The study examined how the T cell repertoire changed over the course of pregnancy in women with multiple sclerosis.

Preparation of the library involved the immunoSEQ multiplex PCR assay. TCRdb provides this immuneACCESS table in a form limited to in-frame rearrangements. Some clones are lacking; in checked studies, under half of them reflect an unresolved V gene, and why the rest are absent is not known. Present in this sample are around 95,000 clones, around 92% of which were seen just once. Clones ranked in the top ten supply around 2.1% of the sample. V has 2 bases trimmed and J has 5 bases trimmed; junction bases matching no gene number 7. Per the germline V gene, SGHRS is the CDR1 and YFSETQ is the CDR2. The cysteine opens and the phenylalanine closes a CDR3 of 15 amino acids. The kept DNA is CDR3 alone, 45 bases in frame from the first base.

The sequenced sample was peripheral blood, obtained after pregnancy. The chain links TRBV5-1 with TRBJ2-1; 7 central bases correspond to TRBD2. This sequence originates from a female donor with multiple sclerosis, enrolled in a pregnancy study. The nucleotides are TGCGCCAGCAGCTTCGGCGGGAGTAAGGACAATGAGCAGTTCTTC. Translation gives CASSFGGSKDNEQFF.